The 24 T cell receptor beta chains listed next were all sequenced from one sample in a study of blood T cell repertoires in COVID-19. This table comes from immunoSEQ multiplex PCR, and its TCRdb copy is limited to in-frame clones, with some not included. Of 100,000 to 150,000 clones listed, roughly 87% are singletons. Sample: peripheral blood. These receptors all stem from a human donor in a cohort sampled during active COVID-19.

The rearrangement joins TRBV4-1 to TRBJ2-1, with D maybe TRBD2 (5 bases). In germline, CDR1 is MGHRA, CDR2 YSYEKL. V lost 0 bases to trimming and J lost 8 bases, with 14 bases between them. This CDR3 spans 15 amino acids. For the CDR3, the DNA is TGCGCCAGCAGCCAAGATAGGGCCCCCGGGGATGAGCAGTTCTTC. Protein product: CASSQDRAPGDEQFF.

This clone occurred once. The rearrangement uses TRBV5-6 and TRBJ1-5; unclear D gene. The V end was cut by 1 base, the J end by 1 base, with 6 bases between. Per germline, CDR1 SGHDT and CDR2 YYEEEE. The CDR3 has 14 amino acids. CDR3 sequence (DNA): TGTGCCAGCAGCTTGCGGCGGAGCAATCAGCCCCAGCATTTT. Translated, it gives CASSLRRSNQPQHF.

The chain is built from TRBV2 and TRBJ1-5; 7 nucleotides align to TRBD1. The CDR3 extends over 14 amino acids. The germline gives CDR1 SNHLY, CDR2 FYNNEI. V dropped 5 bases and J dropped 7; count of bases not matched to a gene: 8. CDR3 coding DNA: TGTGCCAGCAGTCTGGACAGACAGGGACAGCCCCAGCATTTT. Protein product: CASSLDRQGQPQHF.

About this clone itself: Other nucleotide sequences in the sample specify the same CDR3. This CDR3 reads CASSLDFSGNTIYF. The DNA for the CDR3 is TGTGCCAGCAGCTTAGACTTCTCTGGAAACACCATATATTTT. The V call is TRBV11-2, the J call TRBJ1-3; unclear D gene. V was cut by 0 bases and J by 0 bases, with 3 bases left in between. The CDR3 totals 14 residues. Looked up from germline, CDR1 is SGHAT and CDR2 is FQNNGV.

The rearrangement joins TRBV7-9 to TRBJ1-3; D perhaps matches TRBD1 (5 bases). The CDR3 loop spans 16 amino acids. Deletions cut 5 bases from V and 0 bases from J, with 14 bases between. Germline lookup yields CDR1 SEHNR and CDR2 FQNEAQ (reference sequence). The CDR3 coding sequence is TGTGCCAGCAGCCCACGGGGGGGATTCTCTGGAAACACCATATATTTT. Encoded protein: CASSPRGGFSGNTIYF.

V usage is TRBV4-2 and J usage is TRBJ1-6, with a possible D match to TRBD1 (5 bases). Trimming removed 3 bases at V and 8 bases at J, with 17 bases between. The CDR3 is 16 amino acids. The germline CDR1 and CDR2 sequences are LGHNA and YNFKEQ. As DNA, the CDR3 is TGTGCCAGCAGCCACCGAATGGGGGGACCGGATTCACCCCTCCACTTT. Translation: CASSHRMGGPDSPLHF.

This clone was seen just once. This sequence joins TRBV7-9 and TRBJ2-1; possible D gene TRBD2, 6 bases. CDR3 length equals 13 residues. Trimming shortened V by 7 bases and J by 4 bases, and 11 bases separated the two germline ends. Germline V gene sequence: CDR1 SEHNR, CDR2 FQNEAQ (reference sequence). This CDR3 is CASTRGSYNEQFF. The CDR3 coding sequence is TGTGCCAGCACCCGGGGGTCGTACAATGAGCAGTTCTTC.

The chain carries TRBV7-5 and TRBJ2-4; TRBD2 is taken as the D call from the table, unchecked against the DNA. TRBV7-5 is labeled a pseudogene. The CDR3 sequence is 19 residues long. The CDR3 loop reads CVRSLVSSGSRGAKNIQYF. The CDR3 nucleotides read TGTGTCAGAAGCTTAGTTTCTAGCGGGAGTAGGGGGGCCAAAAACATTCAGTACTTC.

The chain has TRBV10-1 and TRBJ2-2, with TRBD1 matching 9 bases. The length of the CDR3 is 14 residues. The germline CDR1 and CDR2 sequences are WNHNN and SYGVQD (reference sequence). The ends lost 4 bases at V and 6 bases at J; junction bases unmatched: 3. The CDR3 nucleotides read TGCGCCAGCAGTGTCGGGACAGGGCCCGGGGAGCTGTTTTTT. This encodes CASSVGTGPGELFF.

CDR3 bases: TGTGCCAGCAGCCAAGAATATAGCGATACCTCCTACGAGCAGTACTTC. It encodes CASSQEYSDTSYEQYF. The chain links TRBV14 to TRBJ2-7; possibly TRBD2 for D (5 bases). Trimming removed 0 bases from V and 0 bases from J, with 12 bases in between. The CDR3 consists of 16 residues. Germline assignment: CDR1 SGHDN and CDR2 FVKESK.

The chain has TRBV7-9 and TRBJ2-3; 11 positions match TRBD2. J was trimmed by 0 bases and V by 10 bases; bases with no gene match: 18. This CDR3 spans 19 amino acids. Germline lookup yields CDR1 SEHNR and CDR2 FQNEAQ (reference sequence). The CDR3 protein is CATRAWETSGAISTDTQYF. DNA of the CDR3: TGTGCCACCCGAGCTTGGGAGACTAGCGGGGCGATAAGCACAGATACGCAGTATTTT.

This clone showed up just a few times. The V call is TRBV10-3, the J call TRBJ2-7; 10 bases map to TRBD2. V lost 7 bases to trimming and J lost 2 bases; unmatched junction nucleotides: 8. The CDR3 has 15 amino acids. Germline V lookup: CDR1 ENHRY, CDR2 SYGVKD. CDR3 nucleotide sequence: TGTGCCATCAAGGTCTCCCTAGCGGGAGCCTACGAGCAGTACTTC. Translated, it gives CAIKVSLAGAYEQYF.

The rearrangement links TRBV12-5 to TRBJ2-7, with D perhaps TRBD1 (5 bases). V dropped 6 bases and J dropped 4 bases, with 13 bases sitting between them. The CDR3 runs to 13 residues. Germline-derived CDR1 and CDR2 are LGHNT and FRNRAP. CDR3 DNA: TGTGCTAGTGGGCTTACAGACAGTTACGAGCAGTACTTC. Its translation: CASGLTDSYEQYF.

The rearrangement uses TRBV3-1 (or the pseudogene TRBV3-2) and TRBJ2-7; 9 nucleotides match TRBD2. Germline CDR1 LGHDT, CDR2 YNNKEL (reference sequence). This CDR3 comprises 14 residues. V was pared by 4 bases and J by 2 bases, with 3 bases of the junction left unmatched. In nucleotides, the CDR3 is TGTGCCAGCAGCCGGACTAGCGATACCTACGAGCAGTACTTC. Its protein product is CASSRTSDTYEQYF.

This chain uses TRBV6-2 or TRBV6-3 with TRBJ2-1; 8 bases are shared with TRBD2. V was clipped by 5 bases and J by 4 bases; unmatched bases: 4. This CDR3 contains 14 residues. Germline V gene lookup returns CDR1 MNHEY and CDR2 SVGEGT. The CDR3 loop is CASSTGLGYNEQFF. The CDR3 coding sequence is TGTGCCAGCAGTACGGGACTAGGGTACAATGAGCAGTTCTTC.

The chain uses TRBV27 and TRBJ2-7; TRBD2 aligns across 9 bases. J was trimmed by 6 bases and V by 5 bases; bases with no gene match: 14. This CDR3 has 16 residues. The germline gives CDR1 MNHEY, CDR2 SMNVEV (reference sequence). The CDR3 region is CASSRGVAGVQFEQYF. The DNA of the CDR3 is TGTGCCAGCAGTAGGGGGGTAGCGGGAGTTCAGTTCGAGCAGTACTTC.

The chain has TRBV19 and TRBJ1-1, with 11 bases fitting TRBD1. The CDR3 covers 16 residues. Trimming removed 5 bases from V and 4 bases from J; junction bases left unmatched: 9. The germline CDR1 and CDR2 sequences are LNHDA and SQIVND (reference sequence). The CDR3 coding sequence is TGTGCCAGTAGTCTGGGACAGGGGGGCCTGGGCACTGAAGCTTTCTTT. It encodes CASSLGQGGLGTEAFF.

The chain couples TRBV10-3 to TRBJ1-2; no clear D gene. Germline V gives CDR1 ENHRY, CDR2 SYGVKD. The CDR3 consists of 10 residues. The V end was cut by 11 bases, the J end by 7 bases, with 11 bases between. CDR3 in DNA: TGTGCCGGACTGGATGTTGGCTACACCTTC. Translation gives CAGLDVGYTF.

The chain has TRBV7-8 and TRBJ1-5, with 8 bases aligning to TRBD1. V was clipped by 5 bases and J by 3 bases; unmatched bases: 6. This CDR3 spans 15 amino acids. The germline V gene has CDR1 SGHVS and CDR2 FQNEAQ. The CDR3 DNA is TGTGCCAGCAGCATTCAACAGGGGGTCAATCAGCCCCAGCATTTT. Protein: CASSIQQGVNQPQHF. Supplemented by reference TRBV7-8 and TRBJ1-5, the full variable domain reads GAGVSQSPRYKVAKRGQDVALRCDPISGHVSLFWYQQALGQGPEFLTYFQNEAQLDKSGLPSDRFFAERPEGSVSTLKIQRTQQEDSAVYLCASSIQQGVNQPQHFGDGTRLSIL.

The genes are TRBV14 and TRBJ2-1; TRBD2 aligns across 12 bases. V was clipped by 4 bases and J by 3 bases; unmatched bases: 4. This CDR3 comprises 16 residues. Germline CDR1 reads SGHDN; CDR2 reads FVKESK. This CDR3 reads CASSRRLAGDYNEQFF. CDR3 bases: TGTGCCAGCAGCCGACGACTAGCGGGAGACTACAATGAGCAGTTCTTC.

This rearrangement joins TRBV12-3 or TRBV12-4 to TRBJ2-7; D ambiguous. V lost 5 bases, J lost 5 bases, and 7 bases lay in between. The CDR3 is made up of 11 amino acids. In DNA form, the CDR3 reads TGTGCCAGCAGTCTCGTCGACGAGCAGTACTTC. Translated: CASSLVDEQYF.

This clone was found once. This chain connects TRBV11-2 to TRBJ1-2; D is uncertain. CDR1 is SGHAT and CDR2 is FQNNGV in the germline V gene. This CDR3 contains 14 residues. The V end lost 0 bases, the J end lost 4 bases, and 9 bases lay between the germline ends. CDR3 coding DNA: TGTGCCAGCAGCTTAGATCGCGTCGGCTATGGCTACACCTTC. Its protein product is CASSLDRVGYGYTF.

The chain joins TRBV6-6 to TRBJ2-1; the match to TRBD1 covers 12 bases. V dropped 0 bases and J dropped 10; count of bases not matched to a gene: 1. In germline, CDR1 is MNHNY, CDR2 SVGAGI (reference sequence). The CDR3 is made up of 14 amino acids. The CDR3 is CASSYSGQGAEQFF. Here the CDR3 DNA reads TGTGCCAGCAGTTACTCGGGACAGGGGGCAGAGCAGTTCTTC.

This chain uses TRBV2 with TRBJ2-5, with unresolved D. The CDR3 consists of 11 residues. Germline loops: CDR1 SNHLY, CDR2 FYNNEI. Trimming cost V 5 bases and J 2 bases, with 3 bases left between them. This chain's CDR3 is CASSPQETQYF. In nucleotides, the CDR3 is TGTGCCAGCAGTCCACAAGAGACCCAGTACTTC.